Presented here are 24 T cell receptor beta chains from one specimen sequenced in a study of cytomegalovirus exposure and HLA in healthy donors. Primers included in the PCR were 60 Vbeta and 13 Jbeta primers. The assay was immunoSEQ multiplex PCR, and TCRdb's table has in-frame clones only and misses some. The sample holds more than 140,000 clones, almost 85% seen once. The sequenced material came from PBMCs. The receptors derive from a man aged 30 to 45 in good health and CMV-seropositive.

The rearrangement joins TRBV19 to TRBJ2-7, with 8 bases aligning to TRBD1. After removal of 9 bases from V and 0 bases from J, the junction contained 10 bases not matched to a gene. The CDR3 sequence is 15 residues long. Germline-derived CDR1 and CDR2 are LNHDA and SQIVND (reference sequence). The CDR3: CASQIRTGISYEQYF. The CDR3 DNA reads as TGTGCCAGCCAGATTAGGACAGGGATCTCCTACGAGCAGTACTTC.

This clone appeared a few times. This sequence joins TRBV6-4 and TRBJ1-2; 7 nucleotides line up with TRBD1. V gave up 5 bases and J gave up 7 bases; unmatched junction bases: 13. Germline lookup yields CDR1 MRHNA and CDR2 SNTAGT. There are 15 residues in the CDR3. This chain's CDR3 is CASSPEGGDFRGYTF. Written as DNA, the CDR3 is TGTGCCAGCAGTCCCGAAGGGGGCGATTTCCGTGGCTACACCTTC.

This sequence joins TRBV28 and TRBJ1-6, with 12 bases identical to TRBD1. Looked up from germline, CDR1 is MDHEN and CDR2 is SYDVKM. The V and J ends lost 5 bases and 8 bases, in that order; junction bases with no gene match: 13. This CDR3 is built from 18 residues. CDR3 bases: TGTGCCAGCAGTCTCATGGCCGGGACAGGGGGCTGGGATTCACCCCTCCACTTT. This sequence encodes CASSLMAGTGGWDSPLHF.

This sequence joins TRBV7-8 and TRBJ1-5; maybe TRBD1 (5 bases). Germline V CDR1 and CDR2: SGHVS, FQNEAQ. The CDR3 length is 14 residues. Between the trimmed V and J ends, which lost 5 bases and 7 bases, there was a span of 15 bases. CDR3 nucleotides: TGTGCCAGCAGCCCACAGGACACTAACCAGCCCCAGCATTTT. Translation gives CASSPQDTNQPQHF. The full variable domain, rest sourced from reference TRBV7-8 and TRBJ1-5, is GAGVSQSPRYKVAKRGQDVALRCDPISGHVSLFWYQQALGQGPEFLTYFQNEAQLDKSGLPSDRFFAERPEGSVSTLKIQRTQQEDSAVYLCASSPQDTNQPQHFGDGTRLSIL.

The chain recombines TRBV14 with TRBJ1-2; D unresolved. This CDR3 has 13 amino acids. The V end was cut by 1 base, the J end by 8 bases, with 11 bases between. Germline values: CDR1 SGHDN, CDR2 FVKESK. Written as DNA, the CDR3 is TGTGCCAGCAGCCAAGCGCTCAGAGGAGGCTACACCTTC. Translating it yields CASSQALRGGYTF.

The chain's CDR3 is CASQLSSPPQHF. CDR3 bases: TGTGCCAGTCAATTATCGAGCCCGCCCCAGCATTTT. The chain employs TRBV28 and TRBJ1-5; no definite D call. Trimming left V 9 bases short and J 9 bases short, with 15 bases between. The CDR3 has 12 amino acids. Germline assignment: CDR1 MDHEN and CDR2 SYDVKM.

The V gene is TRBV28, the J gene TRBJ2-1; D is possibly TRBD1 (5 bases). The CDR3 is 17 residues long. V was shortened by 5 bases and J by 6 bases, with 23 bases between the two germline ends. In germline, CDR1 is MDHEN, CDR2 SYDVKM. As DNA, the CDR3 is TGTGCCAGCAGTACCGCGGTAGGGCAGGGTAGGGTCAATGAGCAGTTCTTC. Its translation is CASSTAVGQGRVNEQFF.

The V gene is TRBV29-1, the J gene TRBJ2-1; maybe TRBD2 (6 bases). Trimming left V 7 bases short and J 3 bases short, with 13 bases between. CDR1 is SQVTM, CDR2 ANQGSEA, per germline. There are 13 residues in the CDR3. The CDR3 DNA sequence: TGCAGCGCCCGGGAGCATGTCTACAATGAGCAGTTCTTC. Protein: CSAREHVYNEQFF.

This chain uses TRBV29-1 with TRBJ2-3; possible D gene TRBD2, 5 bases. Germline CDR1 SQVTM, CDR2 ANQGSEA. The CDR3 extends over 12 amino acids. V was clipped by 5 bases and J by 3 bases, with 9 bases between them. The CDR3, as DNA: TGCAGCGTTAACGAGGGAACAGATACGCAGTATTTT. As protein: CSVNEGTDTQYF.

The chain employs TRBV6-5 and TRBJ2-7; 9 bases are shared with TRBD2. Germline CDR1 is MNHEY and CDR2 is SVGAGI. This CDR3 spans 13 amino acids. J gave up 5 bases and V 7 bases, and 6 bases lay outside the gene matches. CDR3 sequence reads: CASNSRGGNEQYF. The DNA for the CDR3 is TGTGCCAGCAATTCGCGGGGGGGAAACGAGCAGTACTTC.

The V call is TRBV6-5, the J call TRBJ1-2, with a tentative D call TRBD1 (5 bases). Per the germline V gene, CDR1 is MNHEY and CDR2 is SVGAGI. The CDR3 has 14 amino acids. The germline V and J ends were trimmed by 6 bases and 4 bases, with 15 bases remaining between them. The CDR3 DNA follows: TGTGCCAGCAGCAGCGACAGAGCTCCCTATGGCTACACCTTC. This encodes CASSSDRAPYGYTF.

The chain employs TRBV7-9 and TRBJ1-2; 8 positions match TRBD1. This CDR3 region has 13 residues. Germline CDR1 is SEHNR and CDR2 is FQNEAQ (reference sequence). The junction had 14 bases not matched to a gene; V was cut back by 6 bases and J by 14 bases. CDR3 DNA sequence: TGTGCCAGCAGTCCCACAGGGGGTATTTCGTATACCTTC. Translating gives CASSPTGGISYTF. Full variable domain (rest looked up from reference TRBV7-9 and TRBJ1-2): DTGVSQNPRHKITKRGQNVTFRCDPISEHNRLYWYRQTLGQGPEFLTYFQNEAQLEKSRLLSDRFSAERPKGSFSTLEIQRTEQGDSAMYLCASSPTGGISYTFGSGTRLTVV.

The CDR3 DNA sequence: TGTGCCAGCAGTCTTATACGGTCCGGAGAGACCCAGTACTTC. This encodes CASSLIRSGETQYF. This chain links TRBV28 with TRBJ2-5, with D unresolved. With 5 bases removed from V and 4 bases from J, the gap between germline ends came to 14 bases. Germline V CDR1 and CDR2: MDHEN, SYDVKM. The CDR3 totals 14 residues.

This chain connects TRBV19 to TRBJ1-2; tentatively, D is TRBD1 (5 bases). V was clipped by 1 base and J by 10 bases, with 13 bases between them. Germline V gene data show CDR1 as LNHDA and CDR2 as SQIVND (reference sequence). The CDR3 extends over 13 amino acids. CDR3 amino acids: CASSIVETVAYTF. CDR3 DNA: TGTGCCAGTAGTATAGTTGAGACAGTCGCCTACACCTTC.

The CDR3 sequence: CASSPGTRGYEQYF. CDR3 nucleotide sequence: TGTGCCAGCAGCCCTGGGACCAGGGGCTACGAGCAGTACTTC. V is TRBV9 and J is TRBJ2-7, with D possibly being TRBD1 (6 bases). Between the trimmed V and J ends, which lost 4 bases and 3 bases, there was a span of 14 bases. Germline CDR1 and CDR2: SGDLS and YYNGEE. The CDR3 has 14 amino acids. Filled out from reference TRBV9 and TRBJ2-7, the complete variable domain reads DSGVTQTPKHLITATGQRVTLRCSPRSGDLSVYWYQQSLDQGLQFLIQYYNGEERAKGNILERFSAQQFPDLHSELNLSSLELGDSALYFCASSPGTRGYEQYFGPGTRLTVT.

This chain's CDR3 is CASSLSPGDEQYF. DNA of the CDR3: TGTGCCAGCAGCTTAAGTCCAGGCGACGAGCAGTACTTC. V gene TRBV11-2 combines with J gene TRBJ2-7; D is undetermined. V was trimmed by 2 bases and J by 5 bases, leaving 10 bases between them. From germline, CDR1 is SGHAT and CDR2 FQNNGV. CDR3 length: 13 residues.

This rearrangement joins TRBV5-6 to TRBJ2-6; no firm D call. V was pared by 0 bases and J by 6 bases, with 10 bases between. The CDR3 has 15 residues. Germline V gene sequence: CDR1 SGHDT, CDR2 YYEEEE. CDR3 bases: TGTGCCAGCAGCTTGGGAGAGTATGAGGCCAACGTCCTGACTTTC. It translates to CASSLGEYEANVLTF.

The rearrangement uses TRBV19 and TRBJ2-7; a weak D match, TRBD1 (5 bases). Germline V lookup: CDR1 LNHDA, CDR2 SQIVND (reference sequence). V lost 4 bases, J lost 4 bases, and 5 bases lay in between. The CDR3 has 11 residues. For the CDR3, the DNA is TGTGCCAGTAGTACAGGGTACGAGCAGTACTTC. Protein: CASSTGYEQYF.

With regard to this clone: A junction end diverges from the germline sequence, so it may reflect a read error. The chain links TRBV6-6 to TRBJ2-4; weak D call: TRBD1 (6 bases). CDR1 is MNHNY, CDR2 SVGAGI, per germline (reference sequence). The CDR3 length is 15 residues. This chain's CDR3 is CASRDTGLAKNSQYF. The CDR3 DNA is TGTGCCAGCAGGGACACAGGGCTTGCCAAAAACAGTCAGTACTTC.

The V gene is TRBV5-4, the J gene TRBJ2-5; D gene ambiguous. With 7 bases removed from V and 1 base from J, the gap between germline ends came to 8 bases. CDR3 size: 12 residues. Germline lookup yields CDR1 SGHNT and CDR2 YYREEE (reference sequence). CDR3 residues: CASSQAQETQYF. CDR3 nucleotide sequence: TGTGCCAGCTCGCAGGCCCAAGAGACCCAGTACTTC. Drawing the rest from reference TRBV5-4 and TRBJ2-5, the complete variable domain is ETGVTQSPTHLIKTRGQQVTLRCSSQSGHNTVSWYQQALGQGPQFIFQYYREEENGRGNFPPRFSGLQFPNYSSELNVNALELDDSALYLCASSQAQETQYFGPGTRLLVL.

This clone has just a few counts. This chain joins TRBV19 and TRBJ2-4, with 12 nucleotides matching TRBD1. Per germline, CDR1 LNHDA and CDR2 SQIVND (reference sequence). Trimming at V came to 5 bases and at J to 3 bases, leaving 17 bases not matched to a gene. The CDR3 has 20 residues. The CDR3, as DNA: TGTGCCAGTAGTCCTCCCTTGTATGGGACAGGGGGCTTTGTCAAAAACATTCAGTACTTC. Translated, it gives CASSPPLYGTGGFVKNIQYF.

This rearrangement joins TRBV28 to TRBJ2-1; TRBD2 matches 11 bases. Looked up from germline, CDR1 is MDHEN and CDR2 is SYDVKM. The length of the CDR3 is 17 residues. Trimming cost V 6 bases and J 0 bases; bases outside gene matches: 7. This CDR3 is CASSHGTSGLSYNEQFF. CDR3 nucleotide sequence: TGTGCCAGCAGCCACGGGACTAGCGGCCTCTCCTACAATGAGCAGTTCTTC.

This chain links TRBV15 with TRBJ2-3, with D possibly being TRBD2 (5 bases). CDR3 size: 12 residues. Germline CDR1 and CDR2: LNHNV and YYDKDF (reference sequence). Deletions cut 11 bases from V and 6 bases from J, with 15 bases between. The CDR3 DNA is TGTGCCTCTTCCCCGGGGTCGGATACGCAGTATTTT. Protein product: CASSPGSDTQYF. Based on the CDR3 plus reference TRBV15 and TRBJ2-3, the full variable domain is DAMVIQNPRYQVTQFGKPVTLSCSQTLNHNVMYWYQQKSSQAPKLLFHYYDKDFNNEADTPDNFQSRRPNTSFCFLDIRSPGLGDTAMYLCASSPGSDTQYFGPGTRLTVL.

The rearrangement uses TRBV11-2 and TRBJ1-2, with 9 bases that match TRBD1. The junction had 14 bases not matched to a gene; V was cut back by 4 bases and J by 8 bases. The CDR3 loop spans 16 amino acids. Germline CDR1 SGHAT, CDR2 FQNNGV. The CDR3 sequence is CASSYPPGSTGGGYTF. In DNA, the CDR3 is TGTGCCAGCAGCTACCCACCCGGGAGTACAGGGGGCGGCTACACCTTC.